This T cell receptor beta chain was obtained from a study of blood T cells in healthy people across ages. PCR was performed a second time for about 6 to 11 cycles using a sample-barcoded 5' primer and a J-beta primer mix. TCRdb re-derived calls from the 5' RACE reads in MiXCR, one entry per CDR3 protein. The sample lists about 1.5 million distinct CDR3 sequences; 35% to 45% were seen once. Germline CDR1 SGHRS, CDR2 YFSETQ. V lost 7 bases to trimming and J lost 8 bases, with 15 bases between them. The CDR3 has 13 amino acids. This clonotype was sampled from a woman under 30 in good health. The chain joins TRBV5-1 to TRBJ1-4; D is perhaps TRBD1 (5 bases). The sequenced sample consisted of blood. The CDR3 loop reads CASGAKGGEKLFF. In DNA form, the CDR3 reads TGCGCCAGCGGGGCGAAGGGAGGAGAAAAACTGTTTTTT. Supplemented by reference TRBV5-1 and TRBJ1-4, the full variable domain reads KAGVTQTPRYLIKTRGQQVTLSCSPISGHRSVSWYQQTPGQGLQFLFEYFSETQRNKGNFPGRFSGRQFSNSRSEMNVSTLELGDSALYLCASGAKGGEKLFFGSGTQLSVL.